This entry concerns a single T cell receptor (beta chain). V lost 2 bases and J 4 bases, leaving 15 bases between the germline ends. Germline assignment: CDR1 MGHRA and CDR2 YSYEKL. This CDR3 spans 16 amino acids. The TCR beta repertoire was assessed by survey-level immunoSEQ sequencing. Method: immunoSEQ multiplex PCR; TCRdb's copy keeps in-frame clones and lacks some. The table lists around 49,000 clones, over 85% of them singletons. The rearrangement links TRBV4-1 to TRBJ1-3; D not certain. The sequencing input was PBMCs. The origin of this receptor is a man between 40 and 49 years old with rheumatoid arthritis. The CDR3 DNA reads as TGCGCCAGCAGCCAATCACTTCTAATCATCGGAAACACCATATATTTT. The encoded protein is CASSQSLLIIGNTIYF.